This T cell receptor (beta chain) comes out of a study of blood T cell repertoires in COVID-19 (dated by TCRdb to 2018 to 2020). Looking at the study overall: Samples from collaborators originated in the United States, Italy and Spain and spanned both the acute and convalescent phases of COVID-19. A de-identified subject ID, COVID-19 status, age in years and sex were almost always included in the sample metadata. The repertoires were released in a freely available public database intended as a resource for research on the immune response to SARS-CoV-2. Where available, HLA class I and class II types were obtained from metadata supplied by the sample provider rather than from assay-based typing. Deeply sampled blood TCRbeta repertoires from subjects exposed to, actively infected with, or recovered from COVID-19 were included in the dataset. The samples were drawn from two sources: the first 160 participants of the ongoing ImmuneRACE study, and approximately 1,300 subjects contributed by 6 global collaborators. The prospective study material was composed of cDNA or gDNA derived from T cells, B-cell-depleted T cells, or PBMCs.

The immunoSEQ Assay, a bias-controlled multiplex PCR, was used to amplify TCRbeta CDR3 regions from genomic DNA. The authors' pipeline ran thus. Within the assay, amplification of reference gene primers was used to estimate how many nucleated cells each sample contained. To quantify the absolute abundance of each unique TCRbeta CDR3 rearrangement, sequence reads were collapsed and filtered. For each sample, productive Simpson clonality was calculated by taking the square root of Simpson's diversity index across productive rearrangements. This immuneACCESS table, as held by TCRdb, lists in-frame sequences with V and J called but not all clones. Of the missing ones, under half trace to an unresolved V gene in checked studies; the others have no known cause. V and J calls and clone size are given by that table; D and trimming were obtained from the DNA. This sample lists 300,000 to 350,000 clones; almost 90% were detected once. The ten largest clonotypes hold approximately 4.5% of the sample.

V was cut back by 4 bases and J by 3 bases, leaving a gap of 19 bases between them. CDR1 MNHEY and CDR2 SMNVEV were looked up in the germline V gene (reference sequence). The CDR3 runs 16 residues from the cysteine to the phenylalanine. The DNA shown is the 48-base CDR3, in frame from base 1. Enrolling through a virtual design, the prospective study's participants ranged in age from roughly 18 to 95 years and lived across roughly 23 United States geographic areas. In the prospective study, participants were assigned to cohorts based on the clinical history participants reported in a screening survey and a study questionnaire. In the prospective study, whole blood, serum and a nasopharyngeal or oropharyngeal swab were collected from each participant by mobile phlebotomists. Additional blood draws and questionnaires over an approximately two-month period could optionally be provided by prospective study participants. Prospective study blood samples were shipped either frozen or at room temperature before DNA extraction.

As concerns this clone: The clone's antigen remains unknown. No clone much larger than this one lies a single base away; base qualities are absent.

Points the paper makes about the study in general: Clinical and demographic metadata were provided uncurated, with the amount varying by source and participant.

This sequence originates from a young woman with acute COVID-19. The sequencing sample was made of PBMCs or T cells enriched from blood (not recorded which). The chain joins TRBV27 to TRBJ2-7, with an unclear D gene assignment. The nucleotide sequence reads TGTGCCAGCAGTTCCAGCAGGTCCACTTTGCTCTACGAGCAGTACTTC. This sequence encodes CASSSSRSTLLYEQYF.